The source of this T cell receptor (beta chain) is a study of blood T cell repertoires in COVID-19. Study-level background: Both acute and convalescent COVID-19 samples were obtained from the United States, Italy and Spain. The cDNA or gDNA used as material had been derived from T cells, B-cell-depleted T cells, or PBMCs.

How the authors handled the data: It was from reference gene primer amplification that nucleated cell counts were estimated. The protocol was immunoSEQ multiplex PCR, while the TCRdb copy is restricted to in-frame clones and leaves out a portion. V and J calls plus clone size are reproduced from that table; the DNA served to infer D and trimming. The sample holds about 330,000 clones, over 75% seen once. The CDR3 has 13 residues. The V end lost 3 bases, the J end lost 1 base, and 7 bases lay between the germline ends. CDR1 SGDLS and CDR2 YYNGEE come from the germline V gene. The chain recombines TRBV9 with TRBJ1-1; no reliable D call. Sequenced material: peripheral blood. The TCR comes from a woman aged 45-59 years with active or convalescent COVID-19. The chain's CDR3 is CASSAPGNTEAFF. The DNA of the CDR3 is TGTGCCAGCAGCGCACCGGGGAACACTGAAGCTTTCTTT.